This T cell receptor beta chain was sequenced during a study of T-cell reconstitution after alpha-beta-depleted transplantation in children. Study outcomes and limitations: Surviving recipient T cells and thymic progenitors produced the high day-60 TCRbeta diversity seen in some patients. Several hundred rapidly expanded clones from non-depleted graft cells reportedly supplied alpha-beta T cells about two months post-transplant. It was newly produced T cells that mostly accounted for T-cell counts and diversity one year after transplant.

The CDR3 contains 15 residues. V lost 2 bases and J lost 9, with 19 bases in between. The germline V gene has CDR1 MNHEY and CDR2 SVGEGT. Unique molecular identifiers were built into the TCRbeta library. TCRdb ran MiXCR on the PCR reads and lists one entry per CDR3 protein. The repertoire holds hundreds of thousands of distinct CDR3 sequences, with 11% as singletons. In this sample, this clonotype turned up many times. Its antigen is still unknown. The V call is TRBV6-2 or TRBV6-3, the J call TRBJ2-5; possible D gene TRBD1, 5 bases. This clonotype originated in a male patient between 2 and 10 years old who had a stem cell transplant for chronic granulomatous disease, so the T cells may come from the graft donor. Source: peripheral blood, taken 180 days after TCRalphabeta/CD19-depleted stem cell transplant. The CDR3 DNA sequence: TGTGCCAGCAGTTACCGGCAGGGAAGGGGAAGGTCCCAGTACTTC. Translated: CASSYRQGRGRSQYF.